The entry that follows covers one TCR beta chain sequence. Its binding antigen is unknown. Qualities for individual bases were not recorded, and no much larger clone is one base off. These data belong to a study of blood T cell repertoires in COVID-19 (dated by TCRdb to the early 2020s). Concerning the study at large: Collaborator samples came from the United States, Italy and Spain and covered acute and convalescent phases of COVID-19. The material from the prospective study consisted of cDNA or gDNA derived from T cells, B-cell-depleted T cells, or PBMCs. Subjects who had been exposed to COVID-19, were actively infected with it, or had recovered from it provided the deeply sampled blood TCRbeta repertoires that made up the dataset. The repertoires were released in a freely available public database intended as a resource for research on the immune response to SARS-CoV-2. Samples were obtained from the ongoing ImmuneRACE study (first 160 participants) and from 1,200 or so subjects provided by 6 global collaborators. A de-identified subject ID, COVID-19 status, age in years and sex were almost always included in the sample metadata. Where HLA class I and class II types were available, the types were taken from metadata supplied by the sample provider, not from assay-based typing. Results the study describes overall, beyond this receptor: The amount of clinical and demographic metadata varied by source and participant and was provided uncurated.

TCRbeta CDR3 regions were amplified from genomic DNA by means of the immunoSEQ Assay, a bias-controlled multiplex PCR. In the original analysis: The number of nucleated cells in each sample was estimated from the amplification of reference gene primers within the assay. To quantify the absolute abundance of each unique TCRbeta CDR3 rearrangement, sequence reads were collapsed and filtered. Productive Simpson clonality was computed per sample as the square root of Simpson's diversity index over productive rearrangements. In TCRdb, the immuneACCESS table is reduced to in-frame sequences with V and J assigned. These tables do not hold every clone; where another copy was compared, an unresolved V gene accounts for under half, and the others remain unexplained. V, J and clone size reflect that table, while D and trimming were determined from the DNA. The sample contains 490,000 or so clones, 80% to 90% of them found a single time. Just over 8% of the sample comes from the top ten.

In the prospective study, participants were about 18 to 100 years old, resided in about two dozen geographic areas of the United States, and were enrolled through a virtual design. In the prospective study, cohorts were assigned on the basis of participant-reported clinical history obtained from a screening survey and a study questionnaire. ImmuneRACE Cohort 3 recovered participants were defined by two consecutive negative NP/OP PCR tests, healthcare professional clearance, or symptom resolution. Mobile phlebotomists in the prospective study collected whole blood, serum and a nasopharyngeal or oropharyngeal swab from every participant. Over a roughly 2-month period, participants in the prospective study had the option of providing additional blood draws and questionnaires. Blood samples from the prospective study were shipped frozen or at room temperature prior to DNA extraction. Including the terminal cysteine and phenylalanine, the CDR3 comprises 15 residues. Only CDR3 DNA is held: 45 bases, read in frame from base 1. CDR1 and CDR2, per the germline V gene (reference sequence), are LGHDT and YNNKEL. V was cut back by 8 bases and J by 0 bases, leaving a gap of 16 bases between them.

The receptor was isolated from a woman in her sixties who had recovered from COVID-19. The receptor chain draws on TRBV3-1 (or the pseudogene TRBV3-2) and TRBJ1-1; perhaps TRBD1 is the D gene, with 5 bases matching. Sequences were obtained from PBMCs or T cells enriched from blood (not recorded which). The CDR3 in this case is CASGRTGVMNTEAFF. The DNA sequence reads TGTGCCAGCGGAAGGACGGGGGTTATGAACACTGAAGCTTTCTTT.